The 29 T cell receptor beta chains in this list originate from one sample, sequenced in a study of T cells in localized non-small cell lung cancer. The data were produced by immunoSEQ multiplex PCR, yet TCRdb's version contains in-frame clones alone and is incomplete. This sample has approximately 35,000 clones, with 90% found just once. The sequencing here drew on peripheral blood, taken before any cancer treatment. The receptor source for this set is a man aged 40 to 69 with stage I lung adenocarcinoma.

The CDR3 loop reads CASSSGASTDTQYF. The CDR3 region has the DNA TGTGCCAGCAGCTCGGGGGCTAGCACAGATACGCAGTATTTT. The chain recombines TRBV9 with TRBJ2-3; possibly TRBD1 or TRBD2 for D (6 bases each). CDR1 SGDLS and CDR2 YYNGEE come from the germline V gene. Trimming stripped 4 bases from V and 0 bases from J, with 9 bases between. This CDR3 is built from 14 residues.

The chain employs TRBV6-1 and TRBJ1-2; the D gene is possibly TRBD1 (5 bases). From germline, CDR1 is MNHNS and CDR2 SASEGT. The CDR3 has 16 amino acids. The V gene lost 1 base and the J gene lost 1 base, with 13 bases spanning the gap. CDR3 residues: CASSEGASGLNYGYTF. In nucleotides, the CDR3 is TGTGCCAGCAGTGAAGGGGCGTCAGGGCTTAACTATGGCTACACCTTC.

This clone has a single count. The chain carries TRBV30 and TRBJ1-2, with a possible D match to TRBD1 (5 bases). Germline CDR1 reads GTSNPN; CDR2 reads SVGIG (reference sequence). CDR3 length: 14 amino acids. With 1 base removed from V and 3 bases from J, the gap between germline ends came to 12 bases. CDR3 nucleotide sequence: TGTGCCTGGAGTGACTCGAGACAGCACTATGGCTACACCTTC. Amino acids: CAWSDSRQHYGYTF.

This chain connects TRBV10-2 to TRBJ1-2; 7 nucleotides line up with TRBD1. This CDR3 spans 13 amino acids. Trimming at V came to 4 bases and at J to 6 bases, leaving 5 bases not matched to a gene. Germline V gene sequence: CDR1 WSHSY, CDR2 SAAADI. Here the CDR3 DNA reads TGCGCCAGCAGTGTATCGGGACAGAATGGCTACACCTTC. It specifies CASSVSGQNGYTF.

The V gene is TRBV2, the J gene TRBJ2-3, with 11 bases aligning to TRBD2. This CDR3 region has 15 residues. Germline CDR1 reads SNHLY; CDR2 reads FYNNEI. V shed 3 bases and J 5 bases; nucleotides not matched to a gene: 4. CDR3 residues: CASSEAGLAVDTQYF. The CDR3 DNA follows: TGTGCCAGCAGTGAGGCGGGACTAGCGGTAGATACGCAGTATTTT.

The chain combines TRBV10-3 with TRBJ2-3; D unresolved. V dropped 0 bases and J dropped 8 bases, with 15 bases sitting between them. The CDR3 totals 15 residues. The germline gives CDR1 ENHRY, CDR2 SYGVKD. This CDR3 reads CAISESNWGTSTQYF. CDR3 in DNA: TGTGCCATCAGTGAGTCGAATTGGGGAACGAGTACGCAGTATTTT.

V gene TRBV19 combines with J gene TRBJ2-3; D is perhaps TRBD2 (5 bases). V dropped 5 bases and J dropped 0 bases, with 15 bases sitting between them. The CDR3 length is 16 residues. Per the germline V gene, CDR1 is LNHDA and CDR2 is SQIVND (reference sequence). For the CDR3, the DNA is TGTGCCAGTAGTCTCGAATGGACTGGGAGCACAGATACGCAGTATTTT. It is translated as CASSLEWTGSTDTQYF. Full variable domain (outside the CDR3, taken from reference TRBV19 and TRBJ2-3): DGGITQSPKYLFRKEGQNVTLSCEQNLNHDAMYWYRQDPGQGLRLIYYSQIVNDFQKGDIAEGYSVSREKKESFPLTVTSAQKNPTAFYLCASSLEWTGSTDTQYFGPGTRLTVL.

The chain uses TRBV11-2 and TRBJ1-6; D remains ambiguous. The germline V and J ends were trimmed by 3 bases and 7 bases, with 7 bases remaining between them. Germline CDR1 reads SGHAT; CDR2 reads FQNNGV. The CDR3 spans 13 residues. The CDR3 reads CASSLGGNSPLHF. For the CDR3, the DNA is TGTGCCAGCAGCTTGGGAGGGAATTCACCCCTCCACTTT.

This chain links TRBV5-1 with TRBJ2-1, with 11 bases aligning to TRBD1. Trimming removed 4 bases from V and 7 bases from J; junction bases left unmatched: 16. The CDR3 runs to 18 residues. Germline CDR1 reads SGHRS; CDR2 reads YFSETQ. The CDR3 coding sequence is TGCGCCAGCAGCCCAGGGACAGGGGGGGACATTAGGGGTAATGAGCAGTTCTTC. Translating it yields CASSPGTGGDIRGNEQFF. Full variable domain (outside the CDR3, taken from reference TRBV5-1 and TRBJ2-1): KAGVTQTPRYLIKTRGQQVTLSCSPISGHRSVSWYQQTPGQGLQFLFEYFSETQRNKGNFPGRFSGRQFSNSRSEMNVSTLELGDSALYLCASSPGTGGDIRGNEQFFGPGTRLTVL.

The rearrangement uses TRBV2 and TRBJ1-2, with a tentative D call TRBD1 (5 bases). The CDR3 totals 14 residues. CDR1 and CDR2 (germline): SNHLY, FYNNEI. V was pared by 4 bases and J by 0 bases, with 9 bases between. DNA of the CDR3: TGTGCCAGCAGTGGACAGATAGCTAACTATGGCTACACCTTC. This translates into CASSGQIANYGYTF.

In this sample, this clone turned up a few times. The chain couples TRBV7-8 to TRBJ1-4; D not resolved. CDR1 SGHVS and CDR2 FQNEAQ come from the germline V gene. The V end lost 0 bases, the J end lost 8 bases, and 7 bases lay between the germline ends. The CDR3 contains 13 residues. The CDR3 spells CASSLARSEKLFF. The CDR3 DNA follows: TGTGCCAGCAGCTTAGCGCGGTCCGAAAAACTGTTTTTT.

This clone was seen only a few times. This rearrangement joins TRBV19 to TRBJ1-5; the D gene is possibly TRBD1 (5 bases). The CDR3 covers 11 residues. The ends were cut back, 6 bases at V and 12 bases at J, with 12 bases in the middle. CDR1 LNHDA and CDR2 SQIVND come from the germline V gene (reference sequence). CDR3 DNA: TGTGCCAGTAGATCGACAGTTTTCCAGCATTTT. Translating gives CASRSTVFQHF.

J is TRBJ1-5 and V is TRBV2; no definite D call. Germline V gene lookup returns CDR1 SNHLY and CDR2 FYNNEI. V was pared by 8 bases and J by 0 bases, with 23 bases between. The CDR3 consists of 18 residues. DNA for the CDR3: TGTGCCAGCCGACCGTATAACCTCGACGGGTATAGCAATCAGCCCCAGCATTTT. It is translated as CASRPYNLDGYSNQPQHF.

V usage is TRBV5-1 and J usage is TRBJ2-7; 8 nucleotides match TRBD1. V lost 0 bases, J lost 5 bases, and 7 bases stayed unmatched. Germline V gene lookup returns CDR1 SGHRS and CDR2 YFSETQ. The CDR3 loop spans 15 amino acids. The CDR3: CASSLEAGGENEQYF. CDR3 DNA sequence: TGCGCCAGCAGCTTGGAGGCAGGGGGCGAAAACGAGCAGTACTTC.

Worth noting for this clone: A read error may account for a junction end that differs from germline. V is TRBV4-1 and J is TRBJ2-2; tentatively, D is TRBD1 (6 bases). Germline V lookup: CDR1 MGHRA, CDR2 YSYEKL. The CDR3 covers 15 residues. CDR3 coding DNA: TGTGCCAGCAGCCGACAGGACGGATACACCGGGGAGCTGTTTTTT. Its translation: CASSRQDGYTGELFF.

This clone was found once. The V and J genes are TRBV19 and TRBJ2-2; the D gene is possibly TRBD2 (6 bases). The CDR3 spans 14 residues. Per germline, CDR1 LNHDA and CDR2 SQIVND (reference sequence). V shed 7 bases and J shed 6 bases, with 15 bases lying between them. CDR3 coding DNA: TGTGCCAGTACCCTACCGGGGGTCCCCGGGGAGCTGTTTTTT. Its translation is CASTLPGVPGELFF.

The chain is built from TRBV14 and TRBJ2-1; D may match TRBD1 or TRBD2 (6 bases each). V was shortened by 2 bases and J by 7 bases, with 12 bases between the two germline ends. CDR1 and CDR2 (germline): SGHDN, FVKESK. The CDR3 covers 14 residues. The CDR3 spells CASSQSRGGNEQFF. The CDR3 nucleotides read TGTGCCAGCAGCCAATCCAGAGGGGGGAATGAGCAGTTCTTC.

This chain uses TRBV6-6 with TRBJ1-4; weak D call: TRBD1 (6 bases). With 6 bases removed from V and 7 bases from J, the gap between germline ends came to 12 bases. The CDR3 length is 13 residues. Germline V gene lookup returns CDR1 MNHNY and CDR2 SVGAGI (reference sequence). The CDR3 is CASRDRLIEKLFF. CDR3 nucleotide sequence: TGTGCCAGCAGGGACAGACTAATTGAAAAACTGTTTTTT.

This rearrangement joins TRBV6-5 to TRBJ1-1; TRBD1 might be the D (5 bases). Trimming left V 8 bases short and J 8 bases short, with 15 bases between. There are 12 residues in the CDR3. CDR1 and CDR2 from the germline V gene are MNHEY and SVGAGI. The CDR3 reads CASSYPGLEAFF. The CDR3 nucleotides are TGTGCCAGCTCATATCCGGGGCTAGAAGCTTTCTTT.

This clone was seen only once. This chain uses TRBV18 with TRBJ2-6; 12 nucleotides align to TRBD1. The CDR3 extends over 17 amino acids. Trimming cost V 3 bases and J 3 bases; bases outside gene matches: 3. Looked up from germline, CDR1 is KGHSH and CDR2 is LQKENI. The CDR3 loop reads CASSPGQGAGGANVLTF. CDR3 DNA sequence: TGTGCCAGCTCACCGGGACAGGGGGCTGGTGGGGCCAACGTCCTGACTTTC.

The rearrangement links TRBV5-1 to TRBJ1-1; D may be TRBD1 (6 bases). The CDR3 is 11 amino acids. V was clipped by 5 bases and J by 8 bases, with 10 bases between them. Germline V gene lookup returns CDR1 SGHRS and CDR2 YFSETQ. The CDR3, as DNA: TGCGCCAGCAGGGGGGGCGCCGAAGCTTTCTTT. Translated, it gives CASRGGAEAFF.

V and J are TRBV19 and TRBJ1-2, with TRBD1 as a possible D gene (5 bases). Germline lookup yields CDR1 LNHDA and CDR2 SQIVND (reference sequence). The CDR3 spans 13 residues. V shed 7 bases and J shed 2 bases, with 11 bases lying between them. The CDR3 DNA is TGTGCCAGTAAGAGGGGCCGGAACTATGGCTACACCTTC. Translation: CASKRGRNYGYTF.

V and J are TRBV2 and TRBJ2-3; possibly TRBD1 for D (6 bases). V lost 0 bases and J lost 1, with 8 bases in between. CDR3 length: 15 residues. Germline V gives CDR1 SNHLY, CDR2 FYNNEI. The CDR3 protein is CASSEAKGGTDTQYF. For the CDR3, the DNA is TGTGCCAGCAGTGAAGCCAAGGGGGGCACAGATACGCAGTATTTT.

The chain carries TRBV30 and TRBJ2-7; the D is unclear. The V gene's germline CDR1 is GTSNPN and CDR2 SVGIG (reference sequence). The CDR3 sequence is 11 residues long. Deletions cut 0 bases from V and 12 bases from J, with 12 bases between. DNA for the CDR3: TGTGCCTGGAGTGTACTGGGTCTGCGGTACTTC. It codes for CAWSVLGLRYF. The whole variable domain, filled in from reference TRBV30 and TRBJ2-7, reads SQTIHQWPATLVQPVGSPLSLECTVEGTSNPNLYWYRQAAGRGLQLLFYSVGIGQISSEVPQNLSASRPQDRQFILSSKKLLLSDSGFYLCAWSVLGLRYFGPGTRLTVT.

The chain uses TRBV11-2 and TRBJ2-2, with a tentative D call TRBD1 (5 bases). The germline V gene has CDR1 SGHAT and CDR2 FQNNGV. CDR3 length: 17 amino acids. Trimming cost V 3 bases and J 4 bases, with 18 bases left between them. The CDR3 DNA reads as TGTGCCAGCAGCTTGAACCAGGGTCCCCTGGGCACCGGGGAGCTGTTTTTT. Its protein product is CASSLNQGPLGTGELFF.

J is TRBJ2-3 and V is TRBV6-1; TRBD2 aligns across 10 bases. Per the germline V gene, CDR1 is MNHNS and CDR2 is SASEGT. With 2 bases clipped from V and 6 bases from J, the junction kept 8 bases outside the gene matches. This CDR3 comprises 16 residues. Written as DNA, the CDR3 is TGTGCCAGCAGTGAACTAGCGGGGGAAACCAGGGATACGCAGTATTTT. Translating gives CASSELAGETRDTQYF.

The chain uses TRBV29-1 and TRBJ1-4; D is unclear. The V end was cut by 5 bases, the J end by 5 bases, with 6 bases between. Germline V lookup: CDR1 SQVTM, CDR2 ANQGSEA. The CDR3 has 11 amino acids. The CDR3 loop is CSVSGNEKLFF. CDR3 nucleotides: TGCAGCGTTTCGGGCAATGAAAAACTGTTTTTT.

A few counts support this clone. The genes are TRBV9 and TRBJ1-1; D is possibly TRBD1 (6 bases). This CDR3 has 12 residues. Per germline, CDR1 SGDLS and CDR2 YYNGEE. Trimming cost V 1 base and J 8 bases, with 9 bases left between them. The CDR3 nucleotides are TGTGCCAGCAGCGTACTTGGGGGCGAAGCTTTCTTT. This codes for CASSVLGGEAFF. Complete variable domain (other parts from reference TRBV9 and TRBJ1-1): DSGVTQTPKHLITATGQRVTLRCSPRSGDLSVYWYQQSLDQGLQFLIQYYNGEERAKGNILERFSAQQFPDLHSELNLSSLELGDSALYFCASSVLGGEAFFGQGTRLTVV.

The genes are TRBV12-5 and TRBJ1-5; D uncertain. The CDR3 covers 13 residues. Trimming took 2 bases from V and 5 from J, leaving 7 bases between them. Germline values: CDR1 LGHNT, CDR2 FRNRAP. CDR3 loop: CASGLNQDQPQHF. DNA for the CDR3: TGTGCTAGTGGTTTGAATCAGGATCAGCCCCAGCATTTT.